These 2 T cell receptor beta chains originate from one sample sequenced in a study of identical twins. Using its own MiXCR run on the 5' RACE reads, TCRdb lists one record per CDR3 protein. In the table there are approximately 210,000 distinct CDR3 sequences, approximately 9% of which are singletons. The specimen was memory (CD45RO+) T cells sorted from blood. Receptor source: a woman under 30 in good health.

This clonotype occurred many times. This chain uses TRBV27 with TRBJ2-7; D may correspond to TRBD1 or TRBD2 (5 bases each). Germline loops: CDR1 MNHEY, CDR2 SMNVEV (reference sequence). This CDR3 has 14 residues. The V gene lost 6 bases and the J gene lost 2 bases, with 14 bases spanning the gap. The CDR3 sequence: CASRTGLYTYEQYF. DNA of the CDR3: TGTGCCAGCAGGACGGGGCTTTATACCTACGAGCAGTACTTC.

The chain has TRBV12-3 or TRBV12-4 and TRBJ2-5, with D possibly TRBD1 on 5 matching bases. CDR3 length: 15 amino acids. V shed 3 bases and J shed 3 bases, with 14 bases lying between them. Here the CDR3 DNA reads TGTGCCAGCAGTTTTTTTAGGGGCACAGAAGAGACCCAGTACTTC. Encoded protein: CASSFFRGTEETQYF.